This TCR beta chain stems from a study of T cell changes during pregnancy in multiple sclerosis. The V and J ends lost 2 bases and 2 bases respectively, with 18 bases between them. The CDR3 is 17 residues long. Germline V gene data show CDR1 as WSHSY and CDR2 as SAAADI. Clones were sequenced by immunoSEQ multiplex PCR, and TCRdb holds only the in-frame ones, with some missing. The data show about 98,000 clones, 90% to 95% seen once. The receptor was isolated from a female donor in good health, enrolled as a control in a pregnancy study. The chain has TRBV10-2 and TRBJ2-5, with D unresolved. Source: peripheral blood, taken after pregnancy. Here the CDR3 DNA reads TGCGCCAGCAGTGAGCCAATCCAGAGTTCGCGGCAAGAGACCCAGTACTTC. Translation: CASSEPIQSSRQETQYF.